Reported below is one T cell receptor (beta chain). At one of its ends the junction is not consistent with the germline gene, which may arise from a read error. This table comes from immunoSEQ multiplex PCR, and its TCRdb copy is limited to in-frame clones, with some not included. The table lists tens of thousands of clones, about 80% of them singletons. The CDR3 extends over 11 amino acids. The germline V gene encodes CDR1 SNHLY and CDR2 FYNNEI. The data belong to a study of blood T cell repertoires in COVID-19. This TCR was sampled from a human donor in a cohort sampled during active COVID-19. Source material: peripheral blood. The rearrangement uses TRBV2 and TRBJ2-4; weak D call: TRBD2 (6 bases). The CDR3 spells CASSVLAGPTF. The CDR3 nucleotides read TGTGCCAGCAGTGTTTTGGCGGGGCCGACCTTC.